What follows are 25 T cell receptor beta chains derived from one specimen sequenced in a study of T cells after yellow fever vaccination. TCRdb passed the 5' RACE reads through MiXCR, listing each CDR3 protein once. The sample carries fewer than 350,000 distinct CDR3 sequences, around 4.5% recorded once. The sequencing here drew on PBMCs, taken 15 days after the yellow fever booster vaccination. Every receptor here comes from a young man who received the YFV17D yellow fever vaccine.

This clonotype was seen at least ten times. The chain joins TRBV7-2 to TRBJ2-7; D may be TRBD1 (6 bases). Trimming took 5 bases from V and 4 from J, leaving 9 bases between them. This CDR3 comprises 12 residues. Germline V gene data show CDR1 as SGHTA and CDR2 as FQGNSA. The CDR3 DNA reads as TGTGCCAGCAGCAAACAGGGTTACGAGCAGTACGTC. Its protein product is CASSKQGYEQYV.

There are many counts of this clonotype. The gene calls are TRBV7-8 and TRBJ2-1, with 8 bases identical to TRBD2. The CDR3 is 13 residues long. Per germline, CDR1 SGHVS and CDR2 FQNEAQ. Trimming at V came to 6 bases and at J to 9 bases, leaving 7 bases not matched to a gene. DNA of the CDR3: TGTGCCAGCAGTTATATTACTAGCGGTGAGCAGTTCTTC. Translation: CASSYITSGEQFF.

The CDR3 coding sequence is TGCGCCAGCAGCTTGGGGATTAGCGGGGCCCAAGAGACCCAGTACTTC. Translating gives CASSLGISGAQETQYF. V usage is TRBV5-1 and J usage is TRBJ2-5; TRBD2 aligns across 8 bases. Per germline, CDR1 SGHRS and CDR2 YFSETQ. Trimming took 0 bases from V and 1 from J; bases not matched to a gene: 5. CDR3 length equals 16 residues.

This clonotype was seen at least ten times. This chain connects TRBV12-3 or TRBV12-4 to TRBJ1-2, with D possibly being TRBD1 (5 bases). V lost 0 bases and J 0 bases, leaving 14 bases between the germline ends. The CDR3 has 17 residues. As DNA, the CDR3 is TGTGCCAGCAGTTTAGCGCTCGGGGACGGTCCTAACTATGGCTACACCTTC. This codes for CASSLALGDGPNYGYTF.

This clonotype showed up many times. J is TRBJ2-3 and V is TRBV5-6, with a weak D call TRBD2 (6 bases). The CDR3 is made up of 15 amino acids. With 2 bases removed from V and 6 bases from J, the gap between germline ends came to 16 bases. CDR1 SGHDT and CDR2 YYEEEE come from the germline V gene. CDR3 region: CASSFQLGTGDTQYF. DNA for the CDR3: TGTGCCAGCAGCTTCCAATTGGGGACTGGGGATACGCAGTATTTT.

This clonotype was picked up a small number of times. The chain couples TRBV6-5 to TRBJ2-2; TRBD2 agrees at 13 bases. This CDR3 has 17 residues. Germline V lookup: CDR1 MNHEY, CDR2 SVGAGI. V lost 2 bases and J lost 5; bases outside the gene matches: 5. The DNA for the CDR3 is TGTGCCAGCAGTTACCGAACGACTAGCGGGGGGACCGGGGAGCTGTTTTTT. Translation gives CASSYRTTSGGTGELFF.

This clonotype occurred a few times. The chain links TRBV12-5 to TRBJ1-5; D not resolved. Trimming left V 7 bases short and J 1 base short, with 11 bases between. Germline CDR1 reads LGHNT; CDR2 reads FRNRAP. The CDR3 extends over 14 amino acids. This chain's CDR3 is CASASAGSNQPQHF. The CDR3 DNA follows: TGTGCTAGTGCTTCGGCAGGAAGCAATCAGCCCCAGCATTTT.

This chain joins TRBV6-5 and TRBJ1-1; D may be TRBD1 (6 bases). Trimming left V 4 bases short and J 10 bases short, with 13 bases between. CDR1 MNHEY and CDR2 SVGAGI come from the germline V gene. The CDR3 runs 12 residues. CDR3 nucleotides: TGTGCCAGCAGTTTAATTGGGGGCATAGCTTTCTTT. Translating it yields CASSLIGGIAFF.

This clonotype appeared a few times. The V gene is TRBV18, the J gene TRBJ1-6, with a weak D call TRBD1 (6 bases). Germline lookup yields CDR1 KGHSH and CDR2 LQKENI. Trimming cost V 3 bases and J 7 bases, with 13 bases left between them. CDR3 length equals 15 residues. The CDR3 reads CASSPLQGTNSPLHF. The CDR3, as DNA: TGTGCCAGCTCACCCCTACAGGGTACAAATTCACCCCTCCACTTT.

V is TRBV12-3 or TRBV12-4 and J is TRBJ1-5, with 8 bases that match TRBD1. The CDR3 extends over 14 amino acids. Germline trimming cut 6 bases from V and 7 bases from J; bases unmatched to any gene: 8. The DNA of the CDR3 is TGTGCCAGCAGCTCACAGGGGGGAGGACAGCCCCAGCATTTT. It codes for CASSSQGGGQPQHF.

Ten or more counts support this clonotype. The chain is built from TRBV6-1 and TRBJ1-6; a weak D match, TRBD1 (6 bases). V lost 2 bases, J lost 7 bases, and 12 bases lay in between. CDR1 MNHNS and CDR2 SASEGT come from the germline V gene. The CDR3 is 15 amino acids. The CDR3 nucleotides are TGTGCCAGCAGTGAACTGACAGGCCAGAATTCACCCCTCCACTTT. This encodes CASSELTGQNSPLHF.

In its sample, this clonotype was seen many times. V is TRBV10-3 and J is TRBJ2-2; possibly TRBD1 or TRBD2 for D (5 bases each). The V and J ends lost 6 bases and 3 bases respectively, with 14 bases between them. This CDR3 spans 15 amino acids. The germline V gene has CDR1 ENHRY and CDR2 SYGVKD. CDR3 sequence: CAISQRDGHTGELFF. CDR3 coding DNA: TGTGCCATCAGCCAGAGGGACGGACACACCGGGGAGCTGTTTTTT.

This clonotype has only a few counts. J is TRBJ1-4 and V is TRBV20-1; D remains ambiguous. The CDR3 totals 13 residues. V was clipped by 0 bases and J by 4 bases, with 6 bases between them. Germline lookup yields CDR1 DFQATT and CDR2 SNEGSKA (reference sequence). This CDR3 reads CSARDGYNEKLFF. The CDR3 DNA sequence: TGCAGTGCTAGAGATGGTTATAATGAAAAACTGTTTTTT.

This clonotype was counted only a few times. V is TRBV9 and J is TRBJ2-1, with D maybe TRBD2 (6 bases). Germline V CDR1 and CDR2: SGDLS, YYNGEE. The V end lost 3 bases, the J end lost 0 bases, and 13 bases lay between the germline ends. CDR3 length equals 16 residues. The CDR3 DNA reads as TGTGCCAGCAGCGGGGGACTCCTGAGCTCCTACAATGAGCAGTTCTTC. The encoded protein is CASSGGLLSSYNEQFF. Full variable domain (rest looked up from reference TRBV9 and TRBJ2-1): DSGVTQTPKHLITATGQRVTLRCSPRSGDLSVYWYQQSLDQGLQFLIQYYNGEERAKGNILERFSAQQFPDLHSELNLSSLELGDSALYFCASSGGLLSSYNEQFFGPGTRLTVL.

The chain employs TRBV20-1 and TRBJ2-1; TRBD2 matches 10 bases. The CDR3 is made up of 17 amino acids. Per the germline V gene, CDR1 is DFQATT and CDR2 is SNEGSKA (reference sequence). Trimming removed 1 base from V and 5 bases from J; junction bases left unmatched: 11. CDR3 amino acids: CSARVVALAGNHNEQFF. In DNA, the CDR3 is TGCAGTGCTAGAGTAGTTGCACTAGCGGGGAATCACAATGAGCAGTTCTTC.

This clonotype was seen more than once but under ten times. The chain carries TRBV20-1 and TRBJ2-1, with a tentative D call TRBD2 (6 bases). V was cut by 3 bases and J by 8 bases, with 20 bases left in between. CDR3 size: 15 residues. Germline assignment: CDR1 DFQATT and CDR2 SNEGSKA (reference sequence). CDR3 loop: CSARYGSGLPDEQFF. The CDR3 nucleotides are TGCAGTGCTAGGTATGGGTCGGGACTGCCCGATGAGCAGTTCTTC.

This clonotype came up many times. The J gene is TRBJ1-6, the V gene TRBV5-5; unclear D gene. This CDR3 region has 13 residues. Trimming shortened V by 4 bases and J by 10 bases, and 12 bases separated the two germline ends. Germline V lookup: CDR1 SGHKS, CDR2 YYEKEE (reference sequence). CDR3 sequence reads: CASSQDFGSPLHF. DNA of the CDR3: TGTGCCAGCAGCCAGGACTTCGGATCACCCCTCCACTTT.

This clonotype was counted at least ten times. J is TRBJ1-1 and V is TRBV5-5; D perhaps matches TRBD1 (5 bases). V was trimmed by 0 bases and J by 6 bases, leaving 15 bases between them. Germline CDR1 reads SGHKS; CDR2 reads YYEKEE (reference sequence). The CDR3 runs 15 residues. The CDR3, as DNA: TGTGCCAGCAGCTTGGAAGGCTCCTTGGGGGCTGAAGCTTTCTTT. As protein: CASSLEGSLGAEAFF. The entire variable domain, with the rest obtained from reference TRBV5-5 and TRBJ1-1, is as follows: DAGVTQSPTHLIKTRGQQVTLRCSPISGHKSVSWYQQVLGQGPQFIFQYYEKEERGRGNFPDRFSARQFPNYSSELNVNALLLGDSALYLCASSLEGSLGAEAFFGQGTRLTVV.

This clonotype was detected ten times or more. The gene calls are TRBV7-2 and TRBJ2-3; D possibly corresponds to TRBD1 (6 bases). The germline CDR1 and CDR2 sequences are SGHTA and FQGNSA. The ends were cut back, 5 bases at V and 15 bases at J, with 15 bases in the middle. CDR3 length: 11 amino acids. The CDR3 coding sequence is TGTGCCAGCAGCCAACGACAGGCGCCTTATTTT. Translated: CASSQRQAPYF.

This clonotype showed up many times. V and J are TRBV20-1 and TRBJ2-3, with 12 bases identical to TRBD2. V shed 3 bases, J shed 6 bases, and the junction held 7 bases outside the gene matches. The germline V gene encodes CDR1 DFQATT and CDR2 SNEGSKA (reference sequence). The CDR3 is 15 residues long. The CDR3 spells CSARTPTSGGDTQYF. Here the CDR3 DNA reads TGCAGTGCTAGGACCCCTACTAGCGGGGGGGATACGCAGTATTTT.

This clonotype was seen more than once but under ten times. This chain uses TRBV5-1 with TRBJ2-3; D is uncertain. Germline CDR1 and CDR2: SGHRS and YFSETQ. Trimming pared 2 bases from V and 0 bases from J, leaving 7 bases between. The CDR3 spans 14 residues. In DNA, the CDR3 is TGCGCCAGCAGCTTCCATACTAGCACAGATACGCAGTATTTT. Protein: CASSFHTSTDTQYF.

This clonotype was detected many times. This rearrangement joins TRBV4-3 to TRBJ1-6; no reliable D call. This CDR3 has 14 residues. V was pared by 3 bases and J by 10 bases, with 13 bases between. Per germline, CDR1 LGHNA and CDR2 YSLEER. CDR3 nucleotide sequence: TGCGCCAGCAGCCAGGCGGGATTAGTATCACCCCTCCACTTT. It is translated as CASSQAGLVSPLHF.

In this sample, this clonotype turned up a few times. J is TRBJ2-7 and V is TRBV20-1; 7 positions agree with TRBD1. The length of the CDR3 is 13 residues. The germline V gene encodes CDR1 DFQATT and CDR2 SNEGSKA (reference sequence). After removal of 3 bases from V and 3 bases from J, the junction contained 5 bases not matched to a gene. Here the CDR3 reads CSARGQSSYEQYV. In nucleotides, the CDR3 is TGCAGTGCTAGGGGACAGAGTAGCTACGAGCAGTACGTC.

Many counts were recorded for this clonotype. The chain joins TRBV28 to TRBJ2-7; D may be TRBD1 (6 bases). The V end was cut by 11 bases, the J end by 1 base, with 12 bases between. The CDR3 is 12 amino acids. Germline V CDR1 and CDR2: MDHEN, SYDVKM. CDR3 nucleotide sequence: TGTGCCTCCCTCCAGGGGTCCTACGAGCAGTACTTC. Protein product: CASLQGSYEQYF.

This clonotype was counted many times. This chain connects TRBV2 to TRBJ2-7; 12 bases are shared with TRBD2. CDR1 is SNHLY, CDR2 FYNNEI, per germline. V shed 10 bases and J 3 bases; nucleotides not matched to a gene: 7. There are 14 residues in the CDR3. The CDR3: CAIKPGLAGYEQYF. CDR3 bases: TGTGCCATCAAACCGGGACTAGCGGGCTACGAGCAGTACTTC.